The 25 T cell receptor beta chains below come from one sample, sequenced in a study of identical twins. TCRdb re-derived calls from the 5' RACE reads in MiXCR, one entry per CDR3 protein. Of around 490,000 distinct CDR3 sequences in the sample, 14% were seen once. The sample was also reused in another study, on yellow fever vaccine responses in identical twins.

Sequencing was done on a sample of CD4+ T cells sorted from blood. These receptors were taken from a woman between 18 and 29 years old in good health.

The CDR3 region has the DNA TGTGCCAGCAGTTCGGGGTCGAAATCGTCGGACCGAGTTTACGAGCAGTACTTC. Protein sequence: CASSSGSKSSDRVYEQYF. This chain links TRBV12-3 or TRBV12-4 with TRBJ2-7; weak D call: TRBD2 (5 bases). The V and J ends lost 4 bases and 4 bases respectively, with 26 bases between them. This CDR3 is built from 18 residues.

J is TRBJ2-1 and V is TRBV5-1; 7 bases align to TRBD2. The CDR3 sequence is 17 residues long. The junction had 19 bases not matched to a gene; V was cut back by 4 bases and J by 9 bases. Germline V gene data show CDR1 as SGHRS and CDR2 as YFSETQ. CDR3: CASSPLSGGTQRGEQFF. In DNA form, the CDR3 reads TGCGCCAGCAGCCCCCTTTCGGGGGGAACTCAAAGGGGTGAGCAGTTCTTC.

This clonotype has ten or more counts. The chain has TRBV7-2 and TRBJ2-1; 7 positions agree with TRBD2. This CDR3 is built from 13 residues. Germline CDR1 and CDR2: SGHTA and FQGNSA. V dropped 5 bases and J dropped 15; count of bases not matched to a gene: 13. CDR3 coding DNA: TGTGCCAGCAGCATCGATCCCTCAGGGAGGGGGTTCTTC. Residues: CASSIDPSGRGFF.

The CDR3 is CATGMGGLSYNEQFF. The DNA for the CDR3 is TGTGCCACCGGGATGGGCGGACTCTCCTACAATGAGCAGTTCTTC. V and J are TRBV6-1 and TRBJ2-1; TRBD2 might be the D (5 bases). Trimming pared 10 bases from V and 0 bases from J, leaving 16 bases between. This CDR3 is built from 15 residues. Germline-derived CDR1 and CDR2 are MNHNS and SASEGT.

This clonotype has a handful of counts. The chain has TRBV29-1 and TRBJ2-7; perhaps TRBD1 as D (5 bases). V lost 2 bases, J lost 0 bases, and 8 bases lay in between. The CDR3 length is 13 residues. Germline loops: CDR1 SQVTM, CDR2 ANQGSEA. CDR3 loop: CSVEQDTSYEQYF. In DNA form, the CDR3 reads TGCAGCGTTGAACAGGACACCTCCTACGAGCAGTACTTC.

The chain has TRBV6-1 and TRBJ2-2; D unclear. Trimming removed 6 bases at V and 6 bases at J, with 5 bases between. The CDR3 spans 11 residues. The germline V gene encodes CDR1 MNHNS and CDR2 SASEGT. The CDR3 region is CASRLPGELFF. The CDR3 DNA is TGTGCCAGCAGACTACCCGGGGAGCTGTTTTTT.

This chain links TRBV20-1 with TRBJ2-7, with D possibly TRBD2 on 5 matching bases. This CDR3 is 13 amino acids long. Trimming removed 7 bases at V and 5 bases at J, with 18 bases between. Germline CDR1 is DFQATT and CDR2 is SNEGSKA (reference sequence). The CDR3 reads CSGPRGFVDEQYF. Here the CDR3 DNA reads TGCAGTGGGCCAAGAGGGTTCGTGGACGAGCAGTACTTC.

This rearrangement joins TRBV12-3 or TRBV12-4 to TRBJ2-4; the match to TRBD1 covers 8 bases. V lost 4 bases to trimming and J lost 6 bases; unmatched junction nucleotides: 2. The length of the CDR3 is 13 residues. The CDR3 nucleotides are TGTGCCAGCAGTTGGACAGGGCTAAACATTCAGTACTTC. Protein: CASSWTGLNIQYF.

The chain uses TRBV20-1 and TRBJ2-5; weak D call: TRBD1 (6 bases). Looked up from germline, CDR1 is DFQATT and CDR2 is SNEGSKA (reference sequence). The V end lost 6 bases, the J end lost 4 bases, and 12 bases lay between the germline ends. This CDR3 contains 12 residues. The CDR3, as DNA: TGCAGTGCCATGACAGGTTCAGAGACCCAGTACTTC. Encoded protein: CSAMTGSETQYF.

This clonotype has more than one count but fewer than ten. V usage is TRBV20-1 and J usage is TRBJ2-1, with D perhaps being TRBD1 or TRBD2 (5 bases each). The CDR3 sequence is 13 residues long. V lost 3 bases and J 8 bases, leaving 14 bases between the germline ends. Germline assignment: CDR1 DFQATT and CDR2 SNEGSKA (reference sequence). The CDR3 sequence is CSASVVVGDEQFF. CDR3 in DNA: TGCAGTGCTAGTGTGGTGGTGGGGGATGAGCAGTTCTTC.

The sample holds a few counts of this clonotype. V usage is TRBV12-3 or TRBV12-4 and J usage is TRBJ2-5, with TRBD2 identical over 14 bases. CDR3 length equals 15 residues. Trimming cost V 4 bases and J 5 bases; bases outside gene matches: 3. CDR3 nucleotide sequence: TGTGCCAGCAGTTCGGGACTAGCGGGAGCGGAGACCCAGTACTTC. It codes for CASSSGLAGAETQYF.

This clonotype was seen a few times. V usage is TRBV27 and J usage is TRBJ2-1, with a tentative D call TRBD2 (6 bases). The CDR3 has 17 residues. The germline V and J ends were trimmed by 1 base and 6 bases, with 19 bases remaining between them. In germline, CDR1 is MNHEY, CDR2 SMNVEV (reference sequence). The CDR3: CASSLFLGGGGGNEQFF. The CDR3, as DNA: TGTGCCAGCAGTTTATTCCTTGGGGGAGGTGGGGGCAATGAGCAGTTCTTC.

This clonotype was observed a handful of times. V and J are TRBV6-1 and TRBJ1-1; D remains ambiguous. CDR3 length equals 15 residues. Germline values: CDR1 MNHNS, CDR2 SASEGT. Between the trimmed V and J ends, which lost 6 bases and 1 base, there was a span of 15 bases. This chain's CDR3 is CASRPGLWTNTEAFF. CDR3 in DNA: TGTGCCAGCAGACCCGGTTTGTGGACGAACACTGAAGCTTTCTTT.

CDR3 nucleotides: TGCAGTGCTCCCGCTTCCGGGACAGGGAGGAATGAGCAGTTCTTC. Its protein product is CSAPASGTGRNEQFF. The rearrangement uses TRBV20-1 and TRBJ2-1; 9 bases match TRBD1. The V gene end was trimmed by 5 bases and the J gene end by 7 bases; junction bases not matched to a gene: 12. CDR1 is DFQATT and CDR2 is SNEGSKA in the germline V gene (reference sequence). This CDR3 has 15 residues.

CDR3 nucleotide sequence: TGTGCCAGCAGTAGAGGCTGGGGACAGCGATCCTACGAGCAGTACTTC. As protein: CASSRGWGQRSYEQYF. This chain joins TRBV7-2 and TRBJ2-7, with TRBD1 identical over 7 bases. The CDR3 spans 16 residues. CDR1 and CDR2 (germline): SGHTA, FQGNSA. The junction had 12 bases not matched to a gene; V was cut back by 6 bases and J by 1 base.

The genes are TRBV6-2 or TRBV6-3 and TRBJ2-1; a possible D gene is TRBD1 (6 bases). The CDR3 is 11 residues long. Germline V gene lookup returns CDR1 MNHEY and CDR2 SVGEGT. V lost 8 bases, J lost 15 bases, and 17 bases lay in between. The CDR3 is CASYDRRLAFF. In nucleotides, the CDR3 is TGTGCCAGCTATGACAGGCGACTTGCGTTCTTC.

The V call is TRBV5-1, the J call TRBJ2-5, with D maybe TRBD2 (6 bases). CDR1 SGHRS and CDR2 YFSETQ come from the germline V gene. The CDR3 spans 14 residues. V shed 4 bases and J shed 3 bases, with 13 bases lying between them. CDR3 bases: TGCGCCAGCAGCCGGGAGCTGGAAAAAGAGACCCAGTACTTC. Translated, it gives CASSRELEKETQYF. Full variable domain (rest looked up from reference TRBV5-1 and TRBJ2-5): KAGVTQTPRYLIKTRGQQVTLSCSPISGHRSVSWYQQTPGQGLQFLFEYFSETQRNKGNFPGRFSGRQFSNSRSEMNVSTLELGDSALYLCASSRELEKETQYFGPGTRLLVL.

This clonotype has a handful of counts. The junction shows a germline mismatch at one end, possibly a read error. The chain combines TRBV6-1 with TRBJ2-7; TRBD2 matches at 9 bases. There are 14 residues in the CDR3. The V gene's germline CDR1 is MNHNS and CDR2 SASEGT. The CDR3 protein is CASTLGTSSHEQYF. CDR3 nucleotide sequence: TGTGCCAGCACCCTGGGGACTAGCTCCCACGAGCAGTACTTC.

V and J are TRBV7-2 and TRBJ2-5; TRBD1 agrees at 10 bases. The CDR3 runs 14 residues. Germline CDR1 reads SGHTA; CDR2 reads FQGNSA. With 2 bases clipped from V and 7 bases from J, the junction kept 4 bases outside the gene matches. The CDR3 sequence is CASSLLGQGLTQYF. CDR3 coding DNA: TGTGCCAGCAGCTTACTGGGACAGGGGTTGACCCAGTACTTC.

In its sample, this clonotype was seen a few times. The chain is built from TRBV11-2 and TRBJ2-7, with 7 bases identical to TRBD1. This CDR3 is built from 16 residues. V shed 4 bases, J shed 4 bases, and the junction held 13 bases outside the gene matches. The germline V gene encodes CDR1 SGHAT and CDR2 FQNNGV. The CDR3 region is CASSSRYQGVVYEQYF. The CDR3 coding sequence is TGTGCCAGCAGCTCTCGCTATCAGGGGGTAGTATACGAGCAGTACTTC.

Only a few counts were recorded for this clonotype. The rearrangement joins TRBV5-1 to TRBJ2-1; 10 nucleotides match TRBD2. CDR3 size: 15 residues. Germline CDR1 and CDR2: SGHRS and YFSETQ. Trimming took 2 bases from V and 8 from J; bases not matched to a gene: 7. The CDR3 bases are TGCGCCAGCAGCTTAGAACTAGCGGGAATGGATGAGCAGTTCTTC. As protein: CASSLELAGMDEQFF.

This sequence joins TRBV4-2 and TRBJ2-7; the D is unclear. V gave up 0 bases and J gave up 1 base, with 13 bases separating them. Germline V lookup: CDR1 LGHNA, CDR2 YNFKEQ. The CDR3 totals 16 residues. The CDR3 loop reads CASSQDLGGASYEQYF. CDR3 DNA sequence: TGTGCCAGCAGCCAAGATCTAGGTGGTGCATCCTACGAGCAGTACTTC.

This clonotype has a handful of counts. The chain uses TRBV2 and TRBJ2-4; D remains unclear. The CDR3 is 18 residues long. V was shortened by 3 bases and J by 0 bases, with 18 bases between the two germline ends. Germline CDR1 and CDR2: SNHLY and FYNNEI. The CDR3 loop reads CASSESVLDLLAKNIQYF. In DNA, the CDR3 is TGTGCCAGCAGTGAGTCGGTCCTGGACCTATTAGCCAAAAACATTCAGTACTTC.

This clonotype was recorded at least ten times. The chain couples TRBV3-1 to TRBJ2-1; D gene ambiguous. The V gene's germline CDR1 is LGHDT and CDR2 YNNKEL (reference sequence). The CDR3 extends over 15 amino acids. Trimming removed 1 base from V and 6 bases from J, with 13 bases in between. The CDR3 bases are TGTGCCAGCAGCCAAGTTGGGTCAGCCCCCAATGAGCAGTTCTTC. Its protein is CASSQVGSAPNEQFF.

This chain links TRBV9 with TRBJ2-1; no firm D call. Germline V gene sequence: CDR1 SGDLS, CDR2 YYNGEE. The CDR3 extends over 13 amino acids. Trimming shortened V by 3 bases and J by 5 bases, and 9 bases separated the two germline ends. The CDR3 sequence is CASSGSPDNEQFF. The CDR3 DNA reads as TGTGCCAGCAGCGGAAGCCCGGACAATGAGCAGTTCTTC.